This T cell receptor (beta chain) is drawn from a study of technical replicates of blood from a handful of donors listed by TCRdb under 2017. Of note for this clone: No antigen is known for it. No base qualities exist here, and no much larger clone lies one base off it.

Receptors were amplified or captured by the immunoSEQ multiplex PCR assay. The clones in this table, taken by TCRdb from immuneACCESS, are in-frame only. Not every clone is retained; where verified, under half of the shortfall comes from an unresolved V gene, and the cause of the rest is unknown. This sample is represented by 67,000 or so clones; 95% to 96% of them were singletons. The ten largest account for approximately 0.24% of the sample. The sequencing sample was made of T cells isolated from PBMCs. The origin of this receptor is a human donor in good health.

The CDR3 region has the sequence CASSPGPSPPYEQYF. The nucleotide sequence is TGTGCCAGTAGTCCAGGGCCGTCCCCACCCTACGAGCAGTACTTC. Recombination connected TRBV19 to TRBJ2-7; the D region possibly corresponds to TRBD1 (5 bases align). V gives up 5 bases and J gives up 2 bases, and the segment between their germline ends measures 16 bases. The germline V gene (reference sequence) supplies CDR1 LNHDA and CDR2 SQIVND. The CDR3 goes from the cysteine to the phenylalanine over 15 residues. The only DNA kept is the CDR3, 45 bases in frame from the first base.